This is a list of T cell receptor beta chains from one sample in a study of blood T cell repertoires in COVID-19. Sequencing was performed with immunoSEQ multiplex PCR; in TCRdb, only in-frame clones are kept and a portion is missing. The top ten clones hold under 3.5% of a sample with 200,000 to 250,000 clones, 90% of them seen once. Sequenced material: peripheral blood. The receptors derive from a man in his thirties or forties with COVID-19, enrolled during active disease. CDR3s include the opening cysteine and the closing phenylalanine or tryptophan. A D gene is named only where the DNA matches it firmly. The size field is filled for only some rows; it gives once, few, many or a size class.

d_gene | j_gene | v_gene | abundance | CDR3aa | CDR3nt
. | TRBJ1-3 | TRBV19 | once | CASSIIQRRSGNTIYF | TGTGCCAGTAGTATAATCCAGAGGAGGTCTGGAAACACCATATATTTT
. | TRBJ1-1 | TRBV29-1 | . | CSVESRQNTEAFF | TGCAGCGTTGAATCGAGACAGAACACTGAAGCTTTCTTT
. | TRBJ1-2 | TRBV5-6 | . | CASSLPEDSNYGYTF | TGTGCCAGCAGCCTCCCAGAGGACAGCAACTATGGCTACACCTTC
TRBD2 | TRBJ2-7 | TRBV19 | . | CASSPTGTSGSIVLYEQYF | TGTGCCAGTAGTCCGACCGGGACTAGCGGGAGTATCGTACTGTACGAGCAGTACTTC
. | TRBJ2-7 | TRBV6-5 | . | CASVKQGRGYEQYF | TGTGCCAGCGTCAAACAGGGTAGAGGTTACGAGCAGTACTTC
. | TRBJ1-5 | TRBV6-1 | . | CASSEGAGRGQPQHF | TGTGCCAGCAGTGAAGGGGCGGGACGCGGGCAGCCCCAGCATTTT
TRBD2 | TRBJ2-1 | TRBV4-3 | . | CASSPLVLAGGYNEQFF | TGCGCCAGCAGCCCCCTGGTGCTAGCGGGGGGCTACAATGAGCAGTTCTTC
. | TRBJ2-5 | TRBV5-1 | . | CASSFGTPQETQYF | TGCGCCAGCAGCTTCGGGACACCCCAAGAGACCCAGTACTTC
TRBD2 | TRBJ2-1 | TRBV15 | once | CATSHSGSPPYNEQFF | TGTGCCACCAGCCATAGCGGGAGCCCTCCCTACAATGAGCAGTTCTTC
TRBD1 | TRBJ1-5 | TRBV7-2 | . | CASSQQTGVGLNQPQHF | TGTGCCAGCAGCCAACAGACAGGGGTCGGCCTTAATCAGCCCCAGCATTTT
TRBD1 | TRBJ1-1 | TRBV2 | few | CASTGQMNTEAFF | TGTGCCTCAACGGGACAGATGAACACTGAAGCTTTCTTT
TRBD2 | TRBJ2-7 | TRBV7-8 | few | CASSLGAIGGGYEQYF | TGTGCCAGCAGCTTAGGGGCGATAGGCGGGGGGTACGAGCAGTACTTC
. | TRBJ1-2 | TRBV3-1/TRBV3-2 | . | CASSHRGGRGTNYGYTF | TGTGCCAGCAGCCACCGGGGAGGCCGAGGGACTAACTATGGCTACACCTTC
. | TRBJ1-2 | TRBV7-2 | . | CASSLGGAAIYGYTF | TGTGCCAGCAGCTTAGGTGGGGCAGCCATCTATGGCTACACCTTC
TRBD1 | TRBJ1-2 | TRBV6-1 | . | CASSEAVGQSLDGYTF | TGTGCCAGCAGTGAAGCGGTGGGACAGAGCCTTGATGGCTACACCTTC
TRBD1 | TRBJ1-1 | TRBV29-1 | . | CSADRGVNTEAFF | TGCAGCGCAGACAGGGGGGTGAACACTGAAGCTTTCTTT
TRBD1 | TRBJ2-3 | TRBV5-1 | . | CASSPEGTGADTQYF | TGCGCCAGCAGCCCGGAGGGGACAGGGGCAGATACGCAGTATTTT
. | TRBJ1-3 | TRBV7-2 | once | CASSFSPVTSGNTIYF | TGTGCCAGCAGCTTTTCACCGGTAACCTCTGGAAACACCATATATTTT
. | TRBJ2-7 | TRBV7-3 | . | CASSLAGPAQYF | TGTGCCAGCAGCTTAGCAGGCCCGGCGCAGTACTTC
. | TRBJ2-7 | TRBV6-5 | . | CASSYGLQGYEQYF | TGTGCCAGCAGTTACGGCCTCCAGGGCTACGAGCAGTACTTC
. | TRBJ1-5 | TRBV5-8 | . | CASSLDPAGDQPQHF | TGTGCCAGCAGCTTGGACCCAGCGGGTGATCAGCCCCAGCATTTT
TRBD2 | TRBJ2-3 | TRBV5-1 | once | CASSSGTSGETDTQYF | TGCGCCAGCAGCTCCGGGACTAGCGGGGAAACAGATACGCAGTATTTT
. | TRBJ1-1 | TRBV24-1 | . | CATSDPRGGGTEAFF | TGTGCCACCAGTGACCCGAGGGGGGGTGGCACTGAAGCTTTCTTT
TRBD1 | TRBJ1-4 | TRBV19 | . | CATRDRGRTNEKLFF | TGTGCCACTCGGGACAGGGGGCGAACTAATGAAAAACTGTTTTTT
TRBD2 | TRBJ2-5 | TRBV18 | once | CASSPFRLAGEETQYF | TGTGCCAGCTCACCGTTCAGACTAGCGGGAGAAGAGACCCAGTACTTC
TRBD1 | TRBJ2-3 | TRBV19 | . | CASSPDTGGTDTQYF | TGTGCCAGTAGTCCGGATACAGGGGGCACAGATACGCAGTATTTT
. | TRBJ2-2 | TRBV28 | many | CASSFLGLAGELFF | TGTGCCAGCAGTTTTCTGGGCCTCGCCGGGGAGCTGTTTTTT
TRBD1 | TRBJ1-4 | TRBV7-3 | . | CASSLTGTGGEKLFF | TGTGCCAGCAGCTTGACCGGGACAGGGGGTGAAAAACTGTTTTTT
TRBD1 | TRBJ1-2 | TRBV5-6 | few | CASSLDRHYGYTF | TGTGCCAGCAGCCTGGACAGGCACTATGGCTACACCTTC
TRBD1 | TRBJ1-4 | TRBV12-5 | . | CASGMGTGKLFF | TGTGCTAGTGGAATGGGGACAGGCAAACTGTTTTTT
TRBD1 | TRBJ1-2 | TRBV19 | . | CASTIIGTGDGYTF | TGTGCCAGTACCATCATCGGGACAGGGGATGGCTACACCTTC
. | TRBJ1-2 | TRBV2 | . | CASSGGDYGYTF | TGTGCCAGCAGTGGGGGGGACTATGGCTACACCTTC
. | TRBJ1-1 | TRBV6-6 | . | CASRLTGTEAFF | TGTGCCAGCAGACTTACAGGGACTGAAGCTTTCTTT
. | TRBJ2-1 | TRBV27 | . | CASRGLQAGVYNEQFF | TGTGCCAGCAGGGGCCTTCAAGCGGGTGTCTACAATGAGCAGTTCTTC
. | TRBJ2-3 | TRBV27 | once | CASSLLRGSGTDTQYF | TGTGCCAGCAGTTTATTACGGGGGAGTGGCACAGATACGCAGTATTTT
. | TRBJ1-1 | TRBV5-4 | . | CASSLSGRPVEAFF | TGTGCCAGCAGCCTATCAGGGCGGCCCGTTGAAGCTTTCTTT
TRBD1 | TRBJ1-6 | TRBV10-2 | . | CASSLAAGGSSYNSPLHF | TGCGCCAGCAGTCTCGCGGCAGGGGGAAGCTCCTATAATTCACCCCTCCACTTT
. | TRBJ2-1 | TRBV27 | . | CASSPVGERSYNEQFF | TGTGCCAGCAGCCCAGTCGGGGAGAGATCCTACAATGAGCAGTTCTTC
. | TRBJ1-1 | TRBV28 | . | CASSGDNGGGTEAFF | TGTGCCAGCAGTGGTGACAACGGTGGTGGGACTGAAGCTTTCTTT
. | TRBJ1-2 | TRBV6-6 | . | CASSYSGDYGYTF | TGTGCCAGCAGTTACTCCGGAGACTATGGCTACACCTTC
. | TRBJ2-7 | TRBV5-6 | . | CASSLDHRFSYEQYF | TGTGCCAGCAGCTTGGATCACAGGTTTTCCTACGAGCAGTACTTC
. | TRBJ2-7 | TRBV12-5 | once | CASGYGTLSPYEQYF | TGTGCTAGTGGCTATGGGACTTTATCGCCCTACGAGCAGTACTTC
TRBD1 | TRBJ2-2 | TRBV11-3 | . | CASSLEATGGVTGELFF | TGTGCCAGCAGCTTAGAGGCGACAGGGGGCGTCACCGGGGAGCTGTTTTTT
. | TRBJ1-1 | TRBV21-1 | . | CASSHRTEQNTEAFF | TGTGCCAGCAGCCACCGGACAGAACAGAACACTGAAGCTTTCTTT
. | TRBJ2-2 | TRBV19 | . | CATTAARNTGELFF | TGTGCCACCACAGCCGCGAGGAACACCGGGGAGCTGTTTTTT
. | TRBJ1-2 | TRBV15 | . | CATSRDLGGNYGYTF | TGTGCCACCAGCAGAGATCTCGGCGGAAACTATGGCTACACCTTC
. | TRBJ2-3 | TRBV4-2 | . | CASSQDLKDIGTQYF | TGTGCCAGCAGCCAAGATCTCAAGGACATAGGTACGCAGTATTTT
TRBD1 | TRBJ2-2 | TRBV19 | . | CATRGTENTGELFF | TGTGCCACCAGGGGGACAGAGAACACCGGGGAGCTGTTTTTT
. | TRBJ1-2 | TRBV29-1 | . | CSVGGYGYTF | TGCAGCGTTGGAGGGTATGGCTACACCTTC
TRBD1 | TRBJ2-1 | TRBV5-6 | . | CASSGQAQGEQFF | TGTGCCAGCAGCGGACAGGCCCAGGGTGAGCAGTTCTTC
. | TRBJ1-3 | TRBV6-6 | . | CASSSELGNTIYF | TGTGCCAGCAGTTCCGAGTTGGGAAACACCATATATTTT
TRBD1 | TRBJ1-3 | TRBV24-1 | once | CATSFNGRGCSGNTIYF | TGTGCCACCAGTTTTAATGGCAGGGGGTGTTCTGGAAACACCATATATTTT
. | TRBJ2-5 | TRBV20-1 | . | CSAIQETQYF | TGCAGTGCCATTCAAGAGACCCAGTACTTC
TRBD1 | TRBJ1-2 | TRBV12-3/TRBV12-4 | . | CATQGAGYGYTF | TGTGCCACCCAGGGGGCAGGATATGGCTACACCTTC
. | TRBJ2-3 | TRBV29-1 | . | CSANRDPDTQYF | TGCAGCGCTAACAGGGACCCAGATACGCAGTATTTT